The clone carrying this T cell receptor beta chain was counted a single time. Its target is unknown. This entry comes from a study of a mutant IDH1 vaccine in newly diagnosed glioma. The wider study: In some groups vaccination began 4-6 weeks post-radiotherapy; others received it with temozolomide. Broader study findings: Pseudoprogression showed no apparent link to changes in top peripheral T cell clonotypes.

The table came from immunoSEQ multiplex PCR; TCRdb's copy has only in-frame clones and leaves some out. The data show around 30,000 clones, 90% seen once. Sample time point: week 11, during vaccination. In the vaccine, a single dose held 300 ug of the mutant IDH1 20-mer peptide, along with topical imiquimod. Tumors from donors were new WHO grade 3 or 4 IDH1-mutant astrocytomas with ATRX loss. Sequencing used PBMCs, obtained from a glioma patient whose treatment included an IDH1 peptide vaccine. This receptor was taken from a man aged 18-30 years with glioma.

CDR3 sequence (DNA): TGTGCCAGCAGCCTAGGTACAGGGGGCAACTATGGCTACACCTTC. Its translation: CASSLGTGGNYGYTF. The chain employs TRBV7-9 and TRBJ1-2, with TRBD1 identical over 9 bases. Germline values: CDR1 SEHNR, CDR2 FQNEAQ (reference sequence). The CDR3 spans 15 residues. Losses at the gene ends were 5 bases for V and 2 bases for J; bases not matched to a gene: 6.